This T cell receptor (beta chain) was obtained from a study of human T cells and chemical hapten exposure. Background on the study: Weekly diphenylcyclopropenone doses were given to patients' scalps across the roughly 25-week study.

One entry per CDR3 protein results from TCRdb running MiXCR on the RACE reads. Of some 400,000 distinct CDR3 sequences listed, approximately 5.1% were seen once; the top ten hold 2.5% to 3%. There are a few counts of this clonotype. The time point here: pre-sensitization, week 0. Treatment meaning: therapeutic diphenylcyclopropenone sensitization with weekly scalp DPC. Whole blood that had not been fractionated was the source of extracted total RNA. This TCR was recovered from a woman aged 45-60 years with alopecia areata. Some clones in this sample may be carry-over from other donors' samples. Sequencing used whole blood, obtained in connection with sensitization to the hapten diphenylcyclopropenone (DPC).

CDR3 coding DNA: TGTGCCAGCAGCTCAGCCAATAATTCACCCCTCCACTTT. This sequence encodes CASSSANNSPLHF. The chain uses TRBV7-2 and TRBJ1-6; no reliable D call. Between the trimmed V and J ends, which lost 4 bases and 5 bases, there was a span of 6 bases. This CDR3 is 13 amino acids long. Per germline, CDR1 SGHTA and CDR2 FQGNSA. Based on the CDR3 plus reference TRBV7-2 and TRBJ1-6, the full variable domain is GAGVSQSPSNKVTEKGKDVELRCDPISGHTALYWYRQSLGQGLEFLIYFQGNSAPDKSGLPSDRFSAERTGGSVSTLTIQRTQQEDSAVYLCASSSANNSPLHFGNGTRLTVT.